The source of this TCR beta chain is a study of vaccination and CD4 T cells after COVID-19. Study-wide context: Stimuli were overlapping spike peptide pools of SARS-CoV-2 and three common cold coronaviruses (HCoV-NL63, HCoV-OC43, HCoV-229E). Treatment of control cultures consisted of a CEFX pool, an HIV-1 Nef pool, or no peptide. Whole-study findings and limits: The great majority, 304 of 307 vaccine-specific clones, proved spike mono-reactive in convalescent patients.

The Oncomine TCR Beta short-read assay was applied to DNA of cultured CD4+ T cells. TCRdb called the PCR reads again in MiXCR, with one record for every CDR3 protein. Found here are just under 20,000 distinct CDR3 sequences, around 40% of them singletons; the top ten hold around 8.5%. The length of the CDR3 is 15 residues. Germline loops: CDR1 SGHRS, CDR2 YFSETQ. The V segment lost 4 bases and the J segment 6 bases; nucleotides outside the gene matches: 8. Worth noting for this clonotype: What it binds is unknown.

Treatment noted: roughly nine-day PBMC culture with coronavirus spike peptide pools or control peptides (ViraFEST assay). PCR tests turned positive between March and December 2020, before US Alpha, Beta and Delta variants. The chain joins TRBV5-1 to TRBJ1-5; TRBD1 matches 9 bases. This material consisted of CD4+ T cells from blood, cultured in vitro, taken after SARS-CoV-2 vaccination. The sequence was obtained from a human donor who had recovered from COVID-19. CDR3 DNA: TGCGCCAGCAGCCTACAGGGGGCGAGCGGTCAGCCCCAGCATTTT. Translating it yields CASSLQGASGQPQHF.